The present T cell receptor beta chain was sequenced within a study of cytomegalovirus exposure and HLA in healthy donors. As for this clone: What it recognizes is unknown.

Both 60 Vbeta primers and 13 Jbeta primers went into the PCR. The data were produced by immunoSEQ multiplex PCR, yet TCRdb's version contains in-frame clones alone and is incomplete. The sample holds fewer than 300,000 clones, 80% to 90% seen once. The study's findings and limits: According to the study, approximately 150 TCR beta chains were cytomegalovirus-associated. TCR beta sequences reportedly predicted most subjects' HLA-A and HLA-B alleles accurately.

Trimming cost V 2 bases and J 6 bases; bases outside gene matches: 8. The CDR3 totals 16 residues. Germline V gene lookup returns CDR1 SNHLY and CDR2 FYNNEI. This sequence joins TRBV2 and TRBJ2-1; 9 bases line up with TRBD1. The sample taken for sequencing was PBMCs. This clonotype originated in a man between 35 and 55 years old in good health and CMV-seropositive. Here the CDR3 DNA reads TGTGCCAGCAGTGAATGGGGGACAGGGCATGGCAATGAGCAGTTCTTC. Residues: CASSEWGTGHGNEQFF.